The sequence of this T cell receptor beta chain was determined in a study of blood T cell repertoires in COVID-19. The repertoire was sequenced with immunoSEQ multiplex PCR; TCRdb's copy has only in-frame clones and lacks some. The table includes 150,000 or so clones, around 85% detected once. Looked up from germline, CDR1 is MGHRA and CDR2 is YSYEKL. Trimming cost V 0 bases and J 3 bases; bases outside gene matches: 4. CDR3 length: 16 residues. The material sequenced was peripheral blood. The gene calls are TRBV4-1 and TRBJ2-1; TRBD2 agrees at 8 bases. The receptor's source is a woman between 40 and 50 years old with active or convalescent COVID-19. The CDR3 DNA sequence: TGCGCCAGCAGCCAAGATCCACTAGCGGACTACAATGAGCAGTTCTTC. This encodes CASSQDPLADYNEQFF.